This T cell receptor (beta chain) was recorded in a study of shared clonotypes between healthy human individuals. This CDR3 comprises 16 residues. CDR1 SNHLY and CDR2 FYNNEI come from the germline V gene. Trimming shortened V by 3 bases and J by 0 bases, and 11 bases separated the two germline ends. Measured with immunoSEQ multiplex PCR; TCRdb has only the in-frame clones, and not every one. The sample has 400,000 to 500,000 clones; around 80% are singletons. This clonotype was obtained from a woman in her thirties or forties in good health. Some clones in this sample may be carry-over from other donors' samples. The chain couples TRBV2 to TRBJ2-2; a weak D match, TRBD2 (5 bases). Sequences were obtained from PBMCs. CDR3: CASSDGGSANTGELFF. CDR3 bases: TGTGCCAGCAGTGATGGTGGTAGCGCGAACACCGGGGAGCTGTTTTTT.